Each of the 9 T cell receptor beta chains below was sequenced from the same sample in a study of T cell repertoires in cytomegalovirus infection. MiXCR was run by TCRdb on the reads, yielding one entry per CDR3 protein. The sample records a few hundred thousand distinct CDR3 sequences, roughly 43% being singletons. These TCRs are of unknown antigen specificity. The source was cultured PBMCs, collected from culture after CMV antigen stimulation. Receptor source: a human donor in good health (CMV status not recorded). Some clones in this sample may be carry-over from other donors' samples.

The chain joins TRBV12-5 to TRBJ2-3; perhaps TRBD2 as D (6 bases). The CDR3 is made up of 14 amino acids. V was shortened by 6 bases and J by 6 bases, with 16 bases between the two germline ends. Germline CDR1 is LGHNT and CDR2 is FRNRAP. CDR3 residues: CASGSGGPRDTQYF. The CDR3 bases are TGTGCTAGTGGCTCCGGAGGGCCAAGGGATACGCAGTATTTT.

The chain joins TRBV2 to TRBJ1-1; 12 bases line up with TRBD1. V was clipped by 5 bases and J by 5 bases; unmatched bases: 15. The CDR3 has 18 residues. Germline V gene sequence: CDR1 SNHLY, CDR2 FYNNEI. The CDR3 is CASSSLPGQGALVTEAFF. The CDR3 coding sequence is TGTGCCAGCAGTAGCCTTCCGGGACAGGGGGCGCTTGTGACTGAAGCTTTCTTT.

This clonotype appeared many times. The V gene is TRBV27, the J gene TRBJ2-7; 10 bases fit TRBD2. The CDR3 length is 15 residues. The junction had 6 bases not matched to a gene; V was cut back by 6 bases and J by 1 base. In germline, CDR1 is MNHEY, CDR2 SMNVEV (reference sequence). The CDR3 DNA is TGTGCCAGCAGACTCGGGACTAGCGTTTCCTACGAGCAGTACTTC. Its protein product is CASRLGTSVSYEQYF.

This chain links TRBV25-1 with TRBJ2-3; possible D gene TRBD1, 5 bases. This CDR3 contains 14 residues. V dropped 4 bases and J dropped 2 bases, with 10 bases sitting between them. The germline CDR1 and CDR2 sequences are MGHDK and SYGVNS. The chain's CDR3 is CASSGVQATDTQYF. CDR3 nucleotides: TGTGCCAGCAGTGGGGTACAGGCCACAGATACGCAGTATTTT.

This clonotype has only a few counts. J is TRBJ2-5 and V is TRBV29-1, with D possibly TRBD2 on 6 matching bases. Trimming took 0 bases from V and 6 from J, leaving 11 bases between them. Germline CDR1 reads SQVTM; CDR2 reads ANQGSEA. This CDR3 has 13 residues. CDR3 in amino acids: CSVEEPGGKTQYF. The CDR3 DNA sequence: TGCAGCGTTGAAGAGCCCGGCGGGAAGACCCAGTACTTC.

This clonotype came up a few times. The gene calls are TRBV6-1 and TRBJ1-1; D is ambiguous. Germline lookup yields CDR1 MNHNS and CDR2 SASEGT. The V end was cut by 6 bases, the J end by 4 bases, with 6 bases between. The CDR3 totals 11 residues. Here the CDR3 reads CASRGVTEAFF. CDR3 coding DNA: TGTGCCAGCAGAGGAGTCACTGAAGCTTTCTTT.

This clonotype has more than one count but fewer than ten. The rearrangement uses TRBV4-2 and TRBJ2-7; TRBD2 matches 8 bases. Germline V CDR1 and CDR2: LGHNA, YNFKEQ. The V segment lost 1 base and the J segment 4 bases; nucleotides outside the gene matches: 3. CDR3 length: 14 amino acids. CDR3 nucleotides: TGTGCCAGCAGCCAAGGGCTAGCGGGTTACGAGCAGTACTTC. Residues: CASSQGLAGYEQYF.

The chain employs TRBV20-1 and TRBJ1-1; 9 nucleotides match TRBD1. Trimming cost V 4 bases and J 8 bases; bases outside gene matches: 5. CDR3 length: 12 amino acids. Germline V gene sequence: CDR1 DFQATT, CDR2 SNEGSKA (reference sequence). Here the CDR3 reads CSAILGTGEAFF. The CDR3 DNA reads TGCAGTGCTATTCTGGGGACAGGGGAAGCTTTCTTT.

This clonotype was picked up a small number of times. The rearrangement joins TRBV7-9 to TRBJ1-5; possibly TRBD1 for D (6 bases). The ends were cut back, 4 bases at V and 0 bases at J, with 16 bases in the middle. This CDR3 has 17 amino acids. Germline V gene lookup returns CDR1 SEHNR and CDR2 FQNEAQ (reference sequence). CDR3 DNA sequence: TGTGCCAGCAGCTCTTGGACAGAAGGGAATAGCAATCAGCCCCAGCATTTT. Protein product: CASSSWTEGNSNQPQHF.